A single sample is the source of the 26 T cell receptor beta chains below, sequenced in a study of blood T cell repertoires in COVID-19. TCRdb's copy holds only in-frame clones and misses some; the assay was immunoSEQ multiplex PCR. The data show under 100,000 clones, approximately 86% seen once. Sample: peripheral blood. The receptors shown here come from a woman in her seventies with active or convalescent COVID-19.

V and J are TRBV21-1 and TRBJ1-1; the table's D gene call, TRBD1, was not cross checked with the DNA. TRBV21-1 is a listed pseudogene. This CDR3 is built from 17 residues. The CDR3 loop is CASSHPTTTGIGGEAFF. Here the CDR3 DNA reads TGTGCCAGCAGCCACCCCACCACGACAGGGATAGGAGGTGAAGCTTTCTTT.

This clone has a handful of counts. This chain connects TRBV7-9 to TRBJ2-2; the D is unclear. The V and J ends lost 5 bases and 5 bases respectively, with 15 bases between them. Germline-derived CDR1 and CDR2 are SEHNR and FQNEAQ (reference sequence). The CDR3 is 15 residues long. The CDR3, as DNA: TGTGCCAGCAGCATTGAGACTCTAGGAACCGGGGAGCTGTTTTTT. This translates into CASSIETLGTGELFF.

The CDR3 nucleotides read TGTGCCAGCAGCTACCGGGACAGGGATAGTGCCGGCAATCAGCCCCAGCATTTT. It is translated as CASSYRDRDSAGNQPQHF. The rearrangement links TRBV7-9 to TRBJ1-5, with 9 bases fitting TRBD1. This CDR3 contains 18 residues. Germline loops: CDR1 SEHNR, CDR2 FQNEAQ (reference sequence). Trimming took 4 bases from V and 2 from J; bases not matched to a gene: 12.

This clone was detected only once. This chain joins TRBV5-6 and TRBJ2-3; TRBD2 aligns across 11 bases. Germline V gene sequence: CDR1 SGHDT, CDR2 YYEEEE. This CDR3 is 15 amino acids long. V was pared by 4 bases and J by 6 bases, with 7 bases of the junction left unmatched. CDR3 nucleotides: TGTGCCAGCAGCAGTAGGCGGACTAGCGGGGATACGCAGTATTTT. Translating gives CASSSRRTSGDTQYF. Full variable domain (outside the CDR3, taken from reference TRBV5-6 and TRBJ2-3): DAGVTQSPTHLIKTRGQQVTLRCSPKSGHDTVSWYQQALGQGPQFIFQYYEEEERQRGNFPDRFSGHQFPNYSSELNVNALLLGDSALYLCASSSRRTSGDTQYFGPGTRLTVL.

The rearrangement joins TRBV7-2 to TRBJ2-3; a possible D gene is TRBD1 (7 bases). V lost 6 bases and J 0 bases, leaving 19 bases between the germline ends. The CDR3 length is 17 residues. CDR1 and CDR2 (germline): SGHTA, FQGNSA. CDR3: CASSSQGRGASTDTQYF. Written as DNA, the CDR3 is TGTGCCAGCAGTTCCCAGGGCAGGGGGGCGAGCACAGATACGCAGTATTTT.

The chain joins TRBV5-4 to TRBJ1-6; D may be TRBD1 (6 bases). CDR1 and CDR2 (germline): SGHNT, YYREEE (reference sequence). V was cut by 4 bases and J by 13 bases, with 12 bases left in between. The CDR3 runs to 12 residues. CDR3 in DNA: TGTGCCAGCAGCGTCGACAGGTTTCCCCTCCACTTT. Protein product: CASSVDRFPLHF.

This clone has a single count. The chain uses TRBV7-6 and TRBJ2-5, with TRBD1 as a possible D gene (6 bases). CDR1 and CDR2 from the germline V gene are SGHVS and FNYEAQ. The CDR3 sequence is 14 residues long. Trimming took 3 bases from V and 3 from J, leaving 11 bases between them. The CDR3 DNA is TGTGCCAGCAGCTTCGGACAGATCGAAGAGACCCAGTACTTC. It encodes CASSFGQIEETQYF.

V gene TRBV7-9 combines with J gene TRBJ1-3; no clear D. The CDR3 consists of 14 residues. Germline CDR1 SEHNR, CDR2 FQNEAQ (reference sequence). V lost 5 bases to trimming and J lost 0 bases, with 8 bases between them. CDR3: CASSLRFSGNTIYF. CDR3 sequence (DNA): TGTGCCAGCAGCCTCAGGTTCTCTGGAAACACCATATATTTT.

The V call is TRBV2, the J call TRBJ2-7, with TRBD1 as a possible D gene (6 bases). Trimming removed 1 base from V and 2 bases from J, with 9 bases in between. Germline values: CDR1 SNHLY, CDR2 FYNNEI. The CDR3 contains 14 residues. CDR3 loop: CASSEGTDPYEQYF. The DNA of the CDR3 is TGTGCCAGCAGTGAAGGGACAGACCCCTACGAGCAGTACTTC.

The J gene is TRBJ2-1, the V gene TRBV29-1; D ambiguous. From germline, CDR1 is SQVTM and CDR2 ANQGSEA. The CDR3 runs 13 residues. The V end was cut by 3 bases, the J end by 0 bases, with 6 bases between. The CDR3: CSVESFSYNEQFF. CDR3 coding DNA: TGCAGCGTTGAGAGCTTCTCCTACAATGAGCAGTTCTTC.

As DNA, the CDR3 is TGTGCCAGCAGTTTCAGGGTCAATCAGCCCCAGCATTTT. Encoded protein: CASSFRVNQPQHF. The chain combines TRBV12-3 or TRBV12-4 with TRBJ1-5; D is possibly TRBD1 (5 bases). V lost 3 bases and J lost 3, with 6 bases in between. This CDR3 has 13 amino acids.

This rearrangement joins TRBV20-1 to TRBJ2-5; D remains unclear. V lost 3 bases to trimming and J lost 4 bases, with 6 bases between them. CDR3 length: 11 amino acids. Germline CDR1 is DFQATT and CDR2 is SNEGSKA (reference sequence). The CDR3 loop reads CSASALETQYF. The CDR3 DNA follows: TGCAGTGCTAGTGCGTTAGAGACCCAGTACTTC.

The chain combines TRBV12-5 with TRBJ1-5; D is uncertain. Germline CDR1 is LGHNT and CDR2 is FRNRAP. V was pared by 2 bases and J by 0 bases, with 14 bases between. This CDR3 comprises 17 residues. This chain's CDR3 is CASGLFTGSNSNQPQHF. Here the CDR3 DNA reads TGTGCTAGTGGTTTGTTCACCGGGAGTAATAGCAATCAGCCCCAGCATTTT.

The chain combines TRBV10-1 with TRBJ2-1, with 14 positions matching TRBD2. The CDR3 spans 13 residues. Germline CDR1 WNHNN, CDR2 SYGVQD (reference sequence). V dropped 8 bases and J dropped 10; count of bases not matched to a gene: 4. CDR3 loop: CASRLAGGTEQFF. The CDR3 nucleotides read TGCGCCAGCCGACTAGCGGGGGGGACCGAGCAGTTCTTC.

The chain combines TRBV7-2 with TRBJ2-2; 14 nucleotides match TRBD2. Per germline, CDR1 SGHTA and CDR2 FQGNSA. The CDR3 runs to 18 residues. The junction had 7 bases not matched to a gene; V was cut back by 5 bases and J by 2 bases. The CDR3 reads CASSPRLAGGLNTGELFF. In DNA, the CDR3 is TGTGCCAGCAGCCCCCGACTAGCGGGGGGGCTTAACACCGGGGAGCTGTTTTTT.

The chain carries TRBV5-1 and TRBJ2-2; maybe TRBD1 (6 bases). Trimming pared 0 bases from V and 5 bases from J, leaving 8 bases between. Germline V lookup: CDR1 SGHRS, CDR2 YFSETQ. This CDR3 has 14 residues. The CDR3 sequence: CASSLGTETGELFF. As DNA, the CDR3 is TGCGCCAGCAGCTTGGGGACAGAGACCGGGGAGCTGTTTTTT. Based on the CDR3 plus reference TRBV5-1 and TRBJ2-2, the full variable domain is KAGVTQTPRYLIKTRGQQVTLSCSPISGHRSVSWYQQTPGQGLQFLFEYFSETQRNKGNFPGRFSGRQFSNSRSEMNVSTLELGDSALYLCASSLGTETGELFFGEGSRLTVL.

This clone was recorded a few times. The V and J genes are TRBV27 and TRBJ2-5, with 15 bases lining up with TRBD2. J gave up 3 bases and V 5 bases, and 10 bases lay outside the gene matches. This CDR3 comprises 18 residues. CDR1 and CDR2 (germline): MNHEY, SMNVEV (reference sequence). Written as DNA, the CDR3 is TGTGCCAGCAGTCCACTCCCGGGACTAGCGGGGGGAAAAGAGACCCAGTACTTC. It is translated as CASSPLPGLAGGKETQYF.

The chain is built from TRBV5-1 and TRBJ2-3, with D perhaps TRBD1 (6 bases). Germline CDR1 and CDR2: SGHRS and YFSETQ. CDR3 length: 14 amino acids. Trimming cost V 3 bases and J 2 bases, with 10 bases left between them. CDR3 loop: CASSSGQLTDTQYF. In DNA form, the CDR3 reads TGCGCCAGCAGCTCGGGACAACTCACAGATACGCAGTATTTT. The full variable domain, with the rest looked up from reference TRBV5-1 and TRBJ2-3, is KAGVTQTPRYLIKTRGQQVTLSCSPISGHRSVSWYQQTPGQGLQFLFEYFSETQRNKGNFPGRFSGRQFSNSRSEMNVSTLELGDSALYLCASSSGQLTDTQYFGPGTRLTVL.

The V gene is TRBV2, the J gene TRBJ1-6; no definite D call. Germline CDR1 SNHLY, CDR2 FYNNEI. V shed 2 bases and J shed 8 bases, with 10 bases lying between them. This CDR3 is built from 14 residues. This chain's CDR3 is CASSERGSDSPLHF. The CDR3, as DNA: TGTGCCAGCAGTGAACGGGGTTCAGATTCACCCCTCCACTTT.

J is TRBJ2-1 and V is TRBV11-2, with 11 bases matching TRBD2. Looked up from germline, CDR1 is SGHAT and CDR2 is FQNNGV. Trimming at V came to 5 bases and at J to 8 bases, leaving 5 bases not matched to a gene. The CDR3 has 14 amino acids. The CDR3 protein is CASSPGLAVHEQFF. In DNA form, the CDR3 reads TGTGCCAGCAGCCCGGGACTAGCGGTTCATGAGCAGTTCTTC.

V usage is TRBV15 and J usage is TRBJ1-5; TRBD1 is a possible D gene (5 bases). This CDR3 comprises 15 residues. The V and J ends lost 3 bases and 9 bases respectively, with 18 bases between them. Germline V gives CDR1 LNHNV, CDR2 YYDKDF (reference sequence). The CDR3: CATSRAVTVQGPQHF. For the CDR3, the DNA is TGTGCCACCAGCAGGGCCGTGACAGTCCAGGGGCCCCAGCATTTT.

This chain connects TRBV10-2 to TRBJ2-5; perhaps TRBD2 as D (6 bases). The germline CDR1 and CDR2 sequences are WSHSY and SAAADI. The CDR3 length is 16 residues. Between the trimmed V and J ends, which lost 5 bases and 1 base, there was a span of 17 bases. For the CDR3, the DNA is TGCGCCAGCAGTACCACCGGGGGTAGGGGCCAAGAGACCCAGTACTTC. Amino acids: CASSTTGGRGQETQYF.

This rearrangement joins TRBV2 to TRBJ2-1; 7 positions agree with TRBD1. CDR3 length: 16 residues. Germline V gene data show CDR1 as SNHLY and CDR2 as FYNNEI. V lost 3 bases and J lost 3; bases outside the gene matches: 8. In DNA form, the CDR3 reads TGTGCCAGCAGTGATGGTAAAAGGGGGCTCTACAATGAGCAGTTCTTC. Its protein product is CASSDGKRGLYNEQFF.

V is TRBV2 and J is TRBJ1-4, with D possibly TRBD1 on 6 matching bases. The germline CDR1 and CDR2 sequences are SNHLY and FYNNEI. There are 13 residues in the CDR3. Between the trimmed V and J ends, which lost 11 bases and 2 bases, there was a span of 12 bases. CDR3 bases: TGTGCCGCCAGCAGGGGCACTAATGAAAAACTGTTTTTT. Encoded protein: CAASRGTNEKLFF. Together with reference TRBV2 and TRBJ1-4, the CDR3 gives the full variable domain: EPEVTQTPSHQVTQMGQEVILRCVPISNHLYFYWYRQILGQKVEFLVSFYNNEISEKSEIFDDQFSVERPDGSNFTLKIRSTKLEDSAMYFCAASRGTNEKLFFGSGTQLSVL.

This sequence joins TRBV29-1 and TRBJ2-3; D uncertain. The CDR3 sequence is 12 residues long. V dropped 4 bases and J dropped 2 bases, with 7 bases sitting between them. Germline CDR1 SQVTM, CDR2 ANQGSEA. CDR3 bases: TGCAGCGTTGTGTACTTCACAGATACGCAGTATTTT. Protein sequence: CSVVYFTDTQYF.

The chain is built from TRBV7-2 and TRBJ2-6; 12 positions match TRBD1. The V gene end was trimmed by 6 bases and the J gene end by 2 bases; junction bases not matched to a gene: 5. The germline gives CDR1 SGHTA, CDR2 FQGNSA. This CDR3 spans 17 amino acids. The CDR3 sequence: CASSQGTGGAGANVLTF. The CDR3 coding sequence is TGTGCCAGCAGTCAAGGGACAGGGGGCGCTGGGGCCAACGTCCTGACTTTC.